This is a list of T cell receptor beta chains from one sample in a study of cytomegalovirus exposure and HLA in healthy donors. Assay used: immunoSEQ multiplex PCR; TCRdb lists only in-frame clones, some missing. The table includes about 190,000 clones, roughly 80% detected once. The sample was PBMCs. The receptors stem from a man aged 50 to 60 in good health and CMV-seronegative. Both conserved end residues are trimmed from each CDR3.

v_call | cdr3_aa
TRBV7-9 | SSSLEVRSYEQY
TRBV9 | ASSSGGVSHEQY
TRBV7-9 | ASSLIQDNSPLH
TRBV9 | ASSVNPATETQY
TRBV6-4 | ASSDSGRSHEQY
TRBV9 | ASSAVGGGEKLF
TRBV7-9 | ASSFRLASTDTQY
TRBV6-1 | ASSNRNTGELF
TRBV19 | ASSMREDYGYT
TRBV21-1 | ASSELTSGAGSNEQF
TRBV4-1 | ASSRYASYEQY
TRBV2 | ASRDTGVTEAF
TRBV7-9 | ASSFGQSYEQY
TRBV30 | AWSPGDQPQH
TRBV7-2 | ASSPKTSGASKRTQY
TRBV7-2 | ASSLQRSYEQY
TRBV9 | ASSVGGLAGVNEQF
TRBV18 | ASSPETGSEQPQH
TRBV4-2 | ASSRQNEGLAAGELF
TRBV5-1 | ASSFQGAPDTGELF
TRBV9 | ASSVADRGYEQY
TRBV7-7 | ASSPLGQLEFGYT
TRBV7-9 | AIRGVGRTTNEKLF
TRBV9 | ASSVGGGFSGNTIY
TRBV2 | ASSPQVNQPQH
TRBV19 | ASSEGTVLNEQY
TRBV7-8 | ASSRTILAKNIQY
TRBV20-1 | SAPGDTEAF
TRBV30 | AWSPLYEQY
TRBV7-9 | ASSLLAGDGYGYT
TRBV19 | ASNRQGTNFHGYT
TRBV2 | ATSTDFNYGYT
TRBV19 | ASSTFAGGPHEQY
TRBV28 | ASSPRGNQPQH
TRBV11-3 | ASSSDGRADTQY
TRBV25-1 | ASSRENTEAF
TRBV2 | ASSEATGSNYGYT
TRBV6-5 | ASSYSGTDYRYT
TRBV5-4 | ASSLRQGIGTEAF
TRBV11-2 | ASRDTGSGDGYT
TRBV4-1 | ASSQEGRTQAYEKLF
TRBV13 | ASTRGGDTDTQY
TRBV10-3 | AISGQVAEDTGELF
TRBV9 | ASSRGNSPLH
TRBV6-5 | ASMRADYGCT
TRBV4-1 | ASRNGNSPLH
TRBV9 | ASSGTGNSGNTIY
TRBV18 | ASSPEAGARF